A single T cell receptor beta chain is shown here with its context. Its antigen is still unknown. These data come from a study of T cell responses to AZD1222 COVID-19 vaccine. Study-wide context: Second doses that came at about 4 or about 12 weeks were put together. General study points: The donor group comprised mostly white British people and more females; the analysis possibly underestimated clonal diversity. Along spike, vaccine-associated CD4 TCRs were found throughout, with dominance at 160-218 and 743-854.

Clones were sequenced by immunoSEQ multiplex PCR, and TCRdb holds only the in-frame ones, with some missing. The top ten hold around 5.9% of the sample, which has some 95,000 clones, 86% seen once. This CDR3 region has 16 residues. Germline CDR1 reads SGHRS; CDR2 reads YFSETQ. The ends were cut back, 0 bases at V and 5 bases at J, with 17 bases in the middle. Source: peripheral blood, taken on day 0 of AZD1222 vaccination. The V and J genes are TRBV5-1 and TRBJ1-1, with a possible D match to TRBD1 (6 bases). The sequence came from an adult in good health. CDR3 loop: CASSLGVVGAQTEAFF. The DNA for the CDR3 is TGCGCCAGCAGCTTGGGGGTCGTGGGGGCGCAGACTGAAGCTTTCTTT.